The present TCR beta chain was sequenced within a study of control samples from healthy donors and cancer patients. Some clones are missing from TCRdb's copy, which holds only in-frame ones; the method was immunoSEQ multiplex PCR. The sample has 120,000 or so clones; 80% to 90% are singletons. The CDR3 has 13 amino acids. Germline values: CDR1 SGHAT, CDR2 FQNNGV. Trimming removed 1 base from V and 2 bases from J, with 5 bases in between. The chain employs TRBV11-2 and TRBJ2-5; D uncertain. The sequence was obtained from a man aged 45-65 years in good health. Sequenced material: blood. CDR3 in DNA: TGTGCCAGCAGCTTAGGTCGGCAAGAGACCCAGTACTTC. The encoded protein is CASSLGRQETQYF.